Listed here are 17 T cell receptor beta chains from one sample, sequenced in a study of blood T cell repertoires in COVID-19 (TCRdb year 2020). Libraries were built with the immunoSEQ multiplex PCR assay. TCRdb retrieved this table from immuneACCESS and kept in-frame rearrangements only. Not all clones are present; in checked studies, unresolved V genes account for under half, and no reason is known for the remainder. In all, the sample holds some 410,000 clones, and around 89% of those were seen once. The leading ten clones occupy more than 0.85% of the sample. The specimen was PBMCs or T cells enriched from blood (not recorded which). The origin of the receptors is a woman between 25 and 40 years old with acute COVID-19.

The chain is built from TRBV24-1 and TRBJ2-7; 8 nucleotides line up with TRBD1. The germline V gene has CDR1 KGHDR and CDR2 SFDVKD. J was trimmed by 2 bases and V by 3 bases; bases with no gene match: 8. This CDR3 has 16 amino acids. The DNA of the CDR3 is TGTGCCACCAGTGATCCCGCAGGGGGCTCCCCCTACGAGCAGTACTTC. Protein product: CATSDPAGGSPYEQYF.

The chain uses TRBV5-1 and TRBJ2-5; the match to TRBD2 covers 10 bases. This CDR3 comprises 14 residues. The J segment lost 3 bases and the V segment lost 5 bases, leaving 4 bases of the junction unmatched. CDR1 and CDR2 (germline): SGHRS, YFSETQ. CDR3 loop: CASRRTSGEETQYF. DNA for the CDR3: TGCGCCAGCAGACGGACTAGCGGAGAAGAGACCCAGTACTTC.

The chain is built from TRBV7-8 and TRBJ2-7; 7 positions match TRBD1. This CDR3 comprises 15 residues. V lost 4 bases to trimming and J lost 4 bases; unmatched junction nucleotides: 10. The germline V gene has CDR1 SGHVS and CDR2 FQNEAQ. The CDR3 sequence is CASSSNRGLTYEQYF. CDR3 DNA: TGTGCCAGCAGCTCAAACAGGGGTTTGACTTACGAGCAGTACTTC.

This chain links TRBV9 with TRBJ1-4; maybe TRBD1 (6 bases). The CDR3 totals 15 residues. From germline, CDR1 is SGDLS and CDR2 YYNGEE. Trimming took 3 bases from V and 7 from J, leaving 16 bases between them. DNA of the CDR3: TGTGCCAGCAGCGCGGAGACAGGTTTGGGTGAAAAACTGTTTTTT. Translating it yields CASSAETGLGEKLFF.

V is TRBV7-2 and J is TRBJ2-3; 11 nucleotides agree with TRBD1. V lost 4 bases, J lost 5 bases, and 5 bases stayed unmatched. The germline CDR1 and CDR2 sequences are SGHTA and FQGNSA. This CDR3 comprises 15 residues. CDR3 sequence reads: CASSSTGTGGDTQYF. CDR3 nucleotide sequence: TGTGCCAGCAGCTCTACCGGGACAGGGGGAGATACGCAGTATTTT.

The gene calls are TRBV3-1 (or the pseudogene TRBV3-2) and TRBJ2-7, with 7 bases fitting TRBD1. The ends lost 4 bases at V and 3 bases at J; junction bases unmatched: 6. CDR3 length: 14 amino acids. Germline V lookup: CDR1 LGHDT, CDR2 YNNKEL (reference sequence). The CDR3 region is CASSRGTAIYEQYF. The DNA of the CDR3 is TGTGCCAGCAGCCGGGGGACAGCAATCTACGAGCAGTACTTC.

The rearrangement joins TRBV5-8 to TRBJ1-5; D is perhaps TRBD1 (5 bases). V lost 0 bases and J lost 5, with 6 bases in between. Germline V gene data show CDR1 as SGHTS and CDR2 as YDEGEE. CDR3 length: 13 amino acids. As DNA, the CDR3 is TGTGCCAGCAGCTTGGCAGGGCATCAGCCCCAGCATTTT. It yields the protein CASSLAGHQPQHF.

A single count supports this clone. The DNA of the CDR3 is TGTGCCAGCAGCCAAGATATCCGGGGTGGGTACACCGGGGAGCTGTTTTTT. It encodes CASSQDIRGGYTGELFF. The genes are TRBV3-1 (or the pseudogene TRBV3-2) and TRBJ2-2; D may be TRBD2 (5 bases). The CDR3 sequence is 17 residues long. Trimming left V 0 bases short and J 3 bases short, with 14 bases between. CDR1 LGHDT and CDR2 YNNKEL come from the germline V gene (reference sequence).

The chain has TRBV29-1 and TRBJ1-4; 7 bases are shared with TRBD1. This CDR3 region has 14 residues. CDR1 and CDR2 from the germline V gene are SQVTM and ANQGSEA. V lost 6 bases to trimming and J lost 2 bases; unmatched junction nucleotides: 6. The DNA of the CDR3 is TGCAGCGTAGTGACAGGGCCTACTAATGAAAAACTGTTTTTT. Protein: CSVVTGPTNEKLFF.

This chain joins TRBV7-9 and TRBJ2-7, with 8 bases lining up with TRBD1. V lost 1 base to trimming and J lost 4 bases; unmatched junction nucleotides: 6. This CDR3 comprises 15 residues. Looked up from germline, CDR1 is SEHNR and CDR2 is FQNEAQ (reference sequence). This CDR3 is CASSLGTGKGYEQYF. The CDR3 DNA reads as TGTGCCAGCAGCTTAGGGACAGGGAAGGGATACGAGCAGTACTTC.

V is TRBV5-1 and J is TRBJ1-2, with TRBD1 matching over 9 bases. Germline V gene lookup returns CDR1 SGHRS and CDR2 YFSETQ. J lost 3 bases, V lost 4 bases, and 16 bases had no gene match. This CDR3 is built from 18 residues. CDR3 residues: CASSPTGQGLPVDYGYTF. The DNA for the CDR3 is TGCGCCAGCAGCCCGACGGGACAGGGACTTCCCGTCGACTATGGCTACACCTTC.

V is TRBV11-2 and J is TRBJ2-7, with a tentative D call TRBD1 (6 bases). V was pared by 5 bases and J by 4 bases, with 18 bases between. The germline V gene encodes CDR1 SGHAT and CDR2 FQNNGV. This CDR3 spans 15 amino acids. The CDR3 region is CASSHKDRRLYEQYF. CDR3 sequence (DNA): TGTGCCAGCAGCCACAAAGACAGGCGCTTGTACGAGCAGTACTTC.

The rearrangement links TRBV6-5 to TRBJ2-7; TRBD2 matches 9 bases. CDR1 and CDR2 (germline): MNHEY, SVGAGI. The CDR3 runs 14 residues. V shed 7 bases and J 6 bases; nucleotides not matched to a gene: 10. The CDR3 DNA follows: TGTGCCAGCATAAGAGCGGGGGGTCGGATCGAGCAGTACTTC. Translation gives CASIRAGGRIEQYF.

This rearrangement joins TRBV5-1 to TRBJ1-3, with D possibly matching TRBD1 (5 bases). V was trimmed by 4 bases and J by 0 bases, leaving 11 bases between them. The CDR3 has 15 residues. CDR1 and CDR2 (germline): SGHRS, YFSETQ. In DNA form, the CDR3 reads TGCGCCAGCAGCCCTGGGGGGGACTCTGGAAACACCATATATTTT. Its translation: CASSPGGDSGNTIYF.

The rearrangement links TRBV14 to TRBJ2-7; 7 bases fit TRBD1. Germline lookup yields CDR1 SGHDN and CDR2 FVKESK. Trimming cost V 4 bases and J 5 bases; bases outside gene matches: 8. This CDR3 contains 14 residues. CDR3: CASSPGQWMHEQYF. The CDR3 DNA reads TGTGCCAGCAGCCCGGGACAGTGGATGCACGAGCAGTACTTC.

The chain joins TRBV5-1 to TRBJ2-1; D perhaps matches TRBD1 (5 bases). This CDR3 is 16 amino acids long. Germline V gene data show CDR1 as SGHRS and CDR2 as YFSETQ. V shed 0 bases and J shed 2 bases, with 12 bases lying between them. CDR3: CASSLESRVPYNEQFF. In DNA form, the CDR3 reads TGCGCCAGCAGCTTGGAGAGCAGGGTTCCCTACAATGAGCAGTTCTTC.

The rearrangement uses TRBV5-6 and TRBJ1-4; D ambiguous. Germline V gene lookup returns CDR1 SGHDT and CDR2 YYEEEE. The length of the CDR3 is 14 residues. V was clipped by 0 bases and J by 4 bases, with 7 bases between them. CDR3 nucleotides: TGTGCCAGCAGCTTGGGGCAGTATAATGAAAAACTGTTTTTT. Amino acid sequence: CASSLGQYNEKLFF.